This T cell receptor (beta chain) derives from a study of technical replicates of blood from a few donors. Trimming cost V 5 bases and J 3 bases; bases outside gene matches: 8. There are 15 residues in the CDR3. The germline V gene has CDR1 SGHRS and CDR2 YFSETQ. Method: immunoSEQ multiplex PCR; TCRdb's copy keeps in-frame clones and lacks some. The sample has 99,000 or so clones; 95% are singletons. This chain joins TRBV5-1 and TRBJ2-7, with TRBD2 identical over 10 bases. Sequencing was carried out using T cells isolated from PBMCs. The source is a human donor in good health. CDR3 amino acids: CASSIAGGSNYEQYF. The CDR3 region has the DNA TGCGCCAGCAGTATAGCGGGAGGATCCAACTACGAGCAGTACTTC.